This TCR beta chain came from a study of cytomegalovirus exposure and HLA in healthy donors. Whole-study results and caveats: 87-base-pair reads could not separate some V segments, including TRBV6-2 and TRBV6-3. Both high specificity and high sensitivity reportedly marked the classifier's diagnosis of cytomegalovirus status.

This PCR relied on a set of 60 Vbeta primers and 13 Jbeta primers. Measured with immunoSEQ multiplex PCR; TCRdb has only the in-frame clones, and not every one. Of about 140,000 clones in the sample, around 82% were seen once. With respect to this clone: As yet, its antigen is unknown.

Likely unrecorded immune exposures existed in these nominally healthy donors. CDR3 size: 15 residues. Germline V gives CDR1 MNHEY, CDR2 SVGAGI. Trimming took 0 bases from V and 4 from J; bases not matched to a gene: 3. This receptor was identified in a young man in good health and CMV-seropositive. Sample: PBMCs. The chain has TRBV6-5 and TRBJ1-1; the match to TRBD1 covers 9 bases. The CDR3 nucleotides read TGTGCCAGCAGTTACTCGACAGGGGGTACCACTGAAGCTTTCTTT. Translated: CASSYSTGGTTEAFF.